This TCR beta chain is from a study of T cell responses to AZD1222 COVID-19 vaccine. Notes on the study in general: Baseline testing showed seropositivity in only 5 or 6 AZD1222 recipients. Samples come after the peak T cell response, not at day 14. White British people made up most donors, females outnumbered males, and clonal diversity was possibly underestimated.

The count of this clone is one. Its specificity is not known. This CDR3 is built from 14 residues. Germline assignment: CDR1 SGHDT and CDR2 YYEEEE. The V end was cut by 1 base, the J end by 4 bases, with 6 bases between. The method was immunoSEQ multiplex PCR; TCRdb's version includes in-frame clones alone and lacks a portion of them. The repertoire has some 160,000 clones, roughly 90% of them found once; the top ten carry 5.5%. Sequences were derived from peripheral blood, sampled on day 0 of AZD1222 vaccination. The chain uses TRBV5-6 and TRBJ1-6; possibly TRBD1 for D (5 bases). The sequence was collected from an adult in good health. The CDR3 spells CASSLPGYNSPLHF. CDR3 DNA sequence: TGTGCCAGCAGCTTGCCAGGGTATAATTCACCCCTCCACTTT.